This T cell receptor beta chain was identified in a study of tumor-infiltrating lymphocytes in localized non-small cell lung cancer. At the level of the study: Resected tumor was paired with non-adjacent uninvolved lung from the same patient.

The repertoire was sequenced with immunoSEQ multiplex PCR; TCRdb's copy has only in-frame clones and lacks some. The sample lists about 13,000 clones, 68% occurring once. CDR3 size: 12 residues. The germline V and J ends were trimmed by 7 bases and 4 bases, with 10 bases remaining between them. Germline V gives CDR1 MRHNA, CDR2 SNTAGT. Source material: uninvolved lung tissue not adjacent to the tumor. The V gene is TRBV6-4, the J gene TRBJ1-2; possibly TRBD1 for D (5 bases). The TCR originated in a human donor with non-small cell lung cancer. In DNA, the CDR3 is TGTGCCAGCATCGACAGTCCCTATGGCTACACCTTC. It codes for CASIDSPYGYTF.